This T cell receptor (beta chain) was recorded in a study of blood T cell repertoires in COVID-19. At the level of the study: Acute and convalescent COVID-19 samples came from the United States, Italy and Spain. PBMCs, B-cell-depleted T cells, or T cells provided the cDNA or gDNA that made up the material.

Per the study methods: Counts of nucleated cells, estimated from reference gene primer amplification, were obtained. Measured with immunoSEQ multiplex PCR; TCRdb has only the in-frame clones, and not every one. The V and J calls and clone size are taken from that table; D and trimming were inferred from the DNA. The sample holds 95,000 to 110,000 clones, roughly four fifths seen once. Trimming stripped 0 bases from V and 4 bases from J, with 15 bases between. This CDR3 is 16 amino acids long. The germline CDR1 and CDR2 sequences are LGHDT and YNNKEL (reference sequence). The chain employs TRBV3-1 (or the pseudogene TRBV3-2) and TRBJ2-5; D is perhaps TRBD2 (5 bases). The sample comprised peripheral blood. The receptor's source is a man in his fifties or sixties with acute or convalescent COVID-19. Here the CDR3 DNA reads TGTGCCAGCAGCCAAGATCAACCAAAGAGGGTAGAGACCCAGTACTTC. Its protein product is CASSQDQPKRVETQYF.